Presented here are 3 T cell receptor beta chains from one specimen sequenced in a study of Graves' ophthalmopathy and Graves' hyperthyroidism. CDR3 regions of TCR beta were amplified from RNA transcripts. A first-round RT-PCR used HTBI primers, followed by a second-round multiplex PCR. In TCRdb, the multiplex PCR reads were re-called with MiXCR into one record per CDR3 protein. Among just over 600,000 distinct CDR3 sequences listed, around a fifth were seen once. The sample was peripheral blood. Source of these receptors: a woman aged 18-29 years with stable Graves' hyperthyroidism. Some clones in this sample may be carry-over from other donors' samples.

This clonotype was found many times. For the CDR3, the DNA is TGCAGTGCTAAAGGTGGGGGGAACACTGAAGCTTTCTTT. It encodes CSAKGGGNTEAFF. The chain couples TRBV20-1 to TRBJ1-1, with D maybe TRBD1 (5 bases). V was pared by 4 bases and J by 1 base, with 10 bases between. The CDR3 has 13 amino acids. CDR1 is DFQATT, CDR2 SNEGSKA, per germline (reference sequence).

As regards this clonotype: This clone may be a read error of a much larger clone one base away. The CDR3 DNA follows: TGTGCCAGCAGTTATCCAGACAGGCTGATCACTGAAGCTTTCTTT. It specifies CASSYPDRLITEAFF. V and J are TRBV6-5 and TRBJ1-1; D perhaps matches TRBD1 (6 bases). The length of the CDR3 is 15 residues. CDR1 and CDR2 (germline): MNHEY, SVGAGI. V dropped 3 bases and J dropped 4 bases, with 15 bases sitting between them.

Notes on this clonotype: A read error may be the cause here, since a much bigger clone is one base away. This chain connects TRBV5-1 to TRBJ2-7; D might be TRBD1 (5 bases). The length of the CDR3 is 13 residues. Germline V gene data show CDR1 as SGHRS and CDR2 as YFSETQ. Trimming removed 4 bases from V and 3 bases from J, with 11 bases in between. CDR3 DNA: TGCGCCAGCAGCACCGAAGGGGTCTACGAGCAGTACGTC. Translated: CASSTEGVYEQYV.